This T cell receptor (beta chain) was recovered during a study of blood T cell repertoires in COVID-19. Study in general: From the United States, Italy and Spain came samples of acute and convalescent COVID-19. PBMCs, B-cell-depleted T cells, or T cells provided the cDNA or gDNA that made up the material.

V lost 0 bases and J lost 3, with 9 bases in between. This CDR3 comprises 14 residues. CDR1 is SGHTS and CDR2 is YDEGEE in the germline V gene. Original handling: Reference gene primer amplification gave estimated nucleated cell counts. Generated by immunoSEQ multiplex PCR, the TCRdb table keeps only in-frame clones and is missing some. That table supplies the V and J calls and clone size; D and trimming were determined from the DNA. The data hold more than 85,000 clones, with 70% to 85% observed a single time. The source is a woman in her fifties or sixties with acute or convalescent COVID-19. Input material: peripheral blood. The rearrangement uses TRBV5-8 and TRBJ1-1; D is unresolved. The CDR3 sequence is CASSLAPDYTEAFF. The CDR3 region has the DNA TGTGCCAGCAGCTTGGCCCCAGACTACACTGAAGCTTTCTTT.